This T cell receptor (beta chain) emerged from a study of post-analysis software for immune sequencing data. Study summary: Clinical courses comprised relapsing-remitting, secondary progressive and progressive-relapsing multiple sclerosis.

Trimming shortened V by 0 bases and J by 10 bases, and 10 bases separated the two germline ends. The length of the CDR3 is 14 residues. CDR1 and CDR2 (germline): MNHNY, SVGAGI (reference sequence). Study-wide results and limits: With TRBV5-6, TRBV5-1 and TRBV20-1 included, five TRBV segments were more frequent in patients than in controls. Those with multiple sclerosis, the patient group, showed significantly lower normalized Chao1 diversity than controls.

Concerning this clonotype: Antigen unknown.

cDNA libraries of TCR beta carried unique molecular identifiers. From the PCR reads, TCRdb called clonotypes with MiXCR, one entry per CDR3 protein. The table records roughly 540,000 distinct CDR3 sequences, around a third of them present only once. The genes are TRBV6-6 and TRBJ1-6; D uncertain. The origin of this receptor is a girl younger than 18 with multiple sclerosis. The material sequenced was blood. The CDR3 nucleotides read TGTGCCAGCAGTTACTCCCCGGGCCAATCACCCCTCCACTTT. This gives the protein CASSYSPGQSPLHF.